The present T cell receptor (beta chain) was sequenced within a study of T cell changes during pregnancy in multiple sclerosis. There are 16 residues in the CDR3. Looked up from germline, CDR1 is SNHLY and CDR2 is FYNNEI. V dropped 7 bases and J dropped 5; count of bases not matched to a gene: 11. Clones were read by immunoSEQ multiplex PCR, and TCRdb kept only the in-frame ones, dropping some. The data hold 40,000 to 55,000 clones, with 75% to 90% observed a single time. The material was peripheral blood, obtained in the first trimester of pregnancy. The TCR originated in a female donor in good health, enrolled as a control in a pregnancy study. V is TRBV2 and J is TRBJ1-5; TRBD1 agrees at 10 bases. The CDR3: CASNQVGQGRDQPQHF. CDR3 nucleotide sequence: TGTGCCAGCAACCAAGTGGGACAGGGGCGGGATCAGCCCCAGCATTTT.